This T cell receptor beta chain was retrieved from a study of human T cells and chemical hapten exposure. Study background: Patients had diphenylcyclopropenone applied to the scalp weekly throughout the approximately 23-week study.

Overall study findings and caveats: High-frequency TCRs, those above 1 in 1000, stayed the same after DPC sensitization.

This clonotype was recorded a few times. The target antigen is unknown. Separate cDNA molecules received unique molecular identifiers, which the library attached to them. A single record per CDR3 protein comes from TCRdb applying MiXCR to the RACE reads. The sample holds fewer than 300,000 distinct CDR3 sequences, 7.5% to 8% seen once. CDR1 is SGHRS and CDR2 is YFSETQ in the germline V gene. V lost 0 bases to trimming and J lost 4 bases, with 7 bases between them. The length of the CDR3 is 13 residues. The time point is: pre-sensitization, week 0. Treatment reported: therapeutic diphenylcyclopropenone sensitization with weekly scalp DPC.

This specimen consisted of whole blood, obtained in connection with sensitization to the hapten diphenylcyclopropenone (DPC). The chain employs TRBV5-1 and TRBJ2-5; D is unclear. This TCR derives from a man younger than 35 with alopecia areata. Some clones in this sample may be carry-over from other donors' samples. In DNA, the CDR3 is TGCGCCAGCAGCTTGGGGGTTGGAGAGACCCAGTACTTC. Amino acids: CASSLGVGETQYF.